The 13 T cell receptor beta chains below were found in one sample sequenced in a study of blood T cell repertoires in COVID-19. Assay: immunoSEQ multiplex PCR; the TCRdb copy retains only in-frame clones and omits some. The sample lists about 350,000 clones; over 85% were seen once. The sample comprised peripheral blood. The receptors derive from a woman aged 60 to 75 with COVID-19, enrolled during active disease.

The CDR3 spells CASSPQGPGTEAFF. The CDR3 coding sequence is TGTGCCAGCTCACCCCAGGGGCCCGGCACTGAAGCTTTCTTT. The rearrangement links TRBV18 to TRBJ1-1, with D maybe TRBD1 (6 bases). Germline CDR1 reads KGHSH; CDR2 reads LQKENI. The CDR3 loop spans 14 amino acids. Trimming shortened V by 3 bases and J by 4 bases, and 12 bases separated the two germline ends. Drawing the rest from reference TRBV18 and TRBJ1-1, the complete variable domain is NAGVMQNPRHLVRRRGQEARLRCSPMKGHSHVYWYRQLPEEGLKFMVYLQKENIIDESGMPKERFSAEFPKEGPSILRIQQVVRGDSAAYFCASSPQGPGTEAFFGQGTRLTVV.

The rearrangement joins TRBV12-3 or TRBV12-4 to TRBJ1-1; possible D gene TRBD1, 5 bases. The CDR3 covers 12 residues. Trimming stripped 7 bases from V and 7 bases from J, with 13 bases between. The CDR3 DNA reads as TGTGCCAGCACCCGGGGGGGGTATGAAGCTTTCTTT. This gives the protein CASTRGGYEAFF.

In DNA, the CDR3 is TGTGCCAGCAGTCCGTGGAGCAGCTCCTACGAGCAGTACTTC. Translating gives CASSPWSSSYEQYF. The chain couples TRBV28 to TRBJ2-7; D remains unclear. This CDR3 is 14 amino acids long. Trimming stripped 5 bases from V and 0 bases from J, with 11 bases between. Germline-derived CDR1 and CDR2 are MDHEN and SYDVKM.

This sequence joins TRBV25-1 and TRBJ1-2, with D maybe TRBD1 (5 bases). Germline loops: CDR1 MGHDK, CDR2 SYGVNS. This CDR3 is built from 12 residues. V lost 7 bases to trimming and J lost 3 bases, with 9 bases between them. CDR3 region: CASTSGYYGYTF. DNA of the CDR3: TGTGCCAGCACGTCAGGGTACTATGGCTACACCTTC.

The chain joins TRBV24-1 to TRBJ2-7; tentative D call: TRBD1 (6 bases). V was pared by 2 bases and J by 3 bases, with 19 bases between. This CDR3 has 17 residues. Germline-derived CDR1 and CDR2 are KGHDR and SFDVKD. The CDR3 here is CATSDSPQGTPDYEQYF. Written as DNA, the CDR3 is TGTGCCACCAGTGATTCGCCTCAGGGGACACCAGACTACGAGCAGTACTTC.

This clone has just one count. This chain connects TRBV24-1 to TRBJ1-2; TRBD1 aligns across 8 bases. CDR1 and CDR2 from the germline V gene are KGHDR and SFDVKD. This CDR3 is 15 amino acids long. The J segment lost 3 bases and the V segment lost 4 bases, leaving 6 bases of the junction unmatched. The DNA for the CDR3 is TGTGCCACCAGTGACCCGCGGACAGGGCACTATGGCTACACCTTC. This translates into CATSDPRTGHYGYTF.

The gene calls are TRBV5-1 and TRBJ1-1; D is uncertain. The CDR3 loop spans 13 amino acids. Trimming pared 4 bases from V and 9 bases from J, leaving 16 bases between. From germline, CDR1 is SGHRS and CDR2 YFSETQ. The CDR3 coding sequence is TGCGCCAGCAGCCCGGCTGGGCAGCCGAAAGCTTTCTTT. Translated: CASSPAGQPKAFF.

The chain employs TRBV11-3 and TRBJ2-1; TRBD2 agrees at 13 bases. V lost 4 bases and J lost 10; bases outside the gene matches: 4. Germline CDR1 reads SGHNT; CDR2 reads YENEEA. This CDR3 is built from 14 residues. The CDR3 loop reads CASSSGLAGREQFF. The CDR3 DNA follows: TGTGCCAGCAGCTCGGGACTAGCGGGGAGGGAGCAGTTCTTC.

The gene calls are TRBV18 and TRBJ1-1; possibly TRBD1 for D (5 bases). Germline lookup yields CDR1 KGHSH and CDR2 LQKENI. Deletions cut 3 bases from V and 4 bases from J, with 15 bases between. This CDR3 contains 15 residues. The CDR3 nucleotides read TGTGCCAGCTCACCCGCTGGGGGGTTCGGCACTGAAGCTTTCTTT. Encoded protein: CASSPAGGFGTEAFF.

The V and J genes are TRBV5-1 and TRBJ2-1; TRBD2 might be the D (6 bases). Germline V gene data show CDR1 as SGHRS and CDR2 as YFSETQ. V lost 3 bases, J lost 8 bases, and 18 bases lay in between. The CDR3 sequence is 15 residues long. CDR3 in DNA: TGCGCCAGCAGCTGGGACTCCCCCGAGATCGATGAGCAGTTCTTC. It specifies CASSWDSPEIDEQFF.

The rearrangement uses TRBV10-3 and TRBJ1-2; unclear D gene. CDR1 is ENHRY, CDR2 SYGVKD, per germline. The V gene lost 3 bases and the J gene lost 4 bases, with 12 bases spanning the gap. The CDR3 loop spans 14 amino acids. The chain's CDR3 is CAISDPGKVYGYTF. The CDR3, as DNA: TGTGCCATCAGTGACCCGGGGAAGGTCTATGGCTACACCTTC.

This clone was detected once. The chain couples TRBV7-9 to TRBJ2-6; maybe TRBD1 (6 bases). Germline V lookup: CDR1 SEHNR, CDR2 FQNEAQ (reference sequence). The CDR3 runs to 18 residues. Trimming stripped 3 bases from V and 0 bases from J, with 15 bases between. CDR3 sequence (DNA): TGTGCCAGCAGCTTCGAGCGACAGGCGGGCTCTGGGGCCAACGTCCTGACTTTC. This translates into CASSFERQAGSGANVLTF.

The CDR3 loop is CASSIGHLNTGELFF. The CDR3 DNA reads as TGTGCCAGTAGTATTGGGCACTTGAACACCGGGGAGCTGTTTTTT. The rearrangement uses TRBV19 and TRBJ2-2; D is ambiguous. V lost 3 bases to trimming and J lost 1 base, with 9 bases between them. The CDR3 covers 15 residues. Germline V gene lookup returns CDR1 LNHDA and CDR2 SQIVND (reference sequence).